Below, one T cell receptor beta chain is given with its context. The data derive from a study of control samples from healthy donors and cancer patients. Germline CDR1 and CDR2: MNHEY and SMNVEV (reference sequence). CDR3 length equals 13 residues. V lost 6 bases, J lost 4 bases, and 5 bases stayed unmatched. TCRdb keeps only in-frame clones here, not all; method: immunoSEQ multiplex PCR. The sample yields 150,000 or so clones, 93% seen once. The sample was blood. The sequence was collected from a woman aged 55 to 70 in good health. The chain couples TRBV27 to TRBJ1-2; 7 nucleotides agree with TRBD1. The CDR3 reads CASSRQGLYGYTF. CDR3 coding DNA: TGTGCCAGCAGCCGACAGGGCCTCTATGGCTACACCTTC.